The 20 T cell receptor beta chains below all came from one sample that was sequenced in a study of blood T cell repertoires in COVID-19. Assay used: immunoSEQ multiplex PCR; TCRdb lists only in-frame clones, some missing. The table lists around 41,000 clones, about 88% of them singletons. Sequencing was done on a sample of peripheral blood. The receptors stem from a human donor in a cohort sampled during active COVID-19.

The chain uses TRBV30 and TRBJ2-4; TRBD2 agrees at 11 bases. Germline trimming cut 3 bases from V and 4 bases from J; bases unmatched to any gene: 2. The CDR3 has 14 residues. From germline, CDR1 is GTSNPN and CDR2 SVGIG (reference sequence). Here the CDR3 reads CAWRRTSGKNIQYF. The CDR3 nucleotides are TGTGCCTGGAGGAGGACTAGCGGGAAAAACATTCAGTACTTC.

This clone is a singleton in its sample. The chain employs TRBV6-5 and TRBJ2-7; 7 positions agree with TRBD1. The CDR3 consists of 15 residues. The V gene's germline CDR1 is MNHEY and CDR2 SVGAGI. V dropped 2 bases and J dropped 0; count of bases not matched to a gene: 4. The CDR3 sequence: CASSYTRTGSYEQYF. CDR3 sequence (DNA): TGTGCCAGCAGTTACACCAGGACAGGCTCCTACGAGCAGTACTTC.

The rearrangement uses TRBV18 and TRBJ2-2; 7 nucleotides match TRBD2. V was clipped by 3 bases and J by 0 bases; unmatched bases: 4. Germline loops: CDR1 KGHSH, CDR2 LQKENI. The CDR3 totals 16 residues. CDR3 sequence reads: CASSPRGLANTGELFF. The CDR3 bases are TGTGCCAGCTCACCTAGAGGACTAGCGAACACCGGGGAGCTGTTTTTT.

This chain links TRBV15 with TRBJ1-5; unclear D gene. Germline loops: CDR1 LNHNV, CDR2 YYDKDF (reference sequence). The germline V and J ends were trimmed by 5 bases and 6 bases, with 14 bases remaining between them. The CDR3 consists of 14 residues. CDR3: CATSDERGGQPQHF. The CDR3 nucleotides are TGTGCCACCAGCGATGAACGGGGAGGTCAGCCCCAGCATTTT.

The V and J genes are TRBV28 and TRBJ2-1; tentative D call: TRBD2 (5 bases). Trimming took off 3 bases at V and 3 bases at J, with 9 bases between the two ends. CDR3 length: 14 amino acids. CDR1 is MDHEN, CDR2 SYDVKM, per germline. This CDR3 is CASSLLRDYNEQFF. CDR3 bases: TGTGCCAGCAGTTTGTTGAGGGACTACAATGAGCAGTTCTTC. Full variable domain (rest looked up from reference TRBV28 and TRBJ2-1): DVKVTQSSRYLVKRTGEKVFLECVQDMDHENMFWYRQDPGLGLRLIYFSYDVKMKEKGDIPEGYSVSREKKERFSLILESASTNQTSMYLCASSLLRDYNEQFFGPGTRLTVL.

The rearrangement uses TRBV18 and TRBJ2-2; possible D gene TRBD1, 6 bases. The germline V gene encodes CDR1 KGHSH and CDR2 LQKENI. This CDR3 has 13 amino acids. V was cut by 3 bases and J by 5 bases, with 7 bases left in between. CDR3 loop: CASSPGQTGELFF. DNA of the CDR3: TGTGCCAGCTCACCGGGACAAACCGGGGAGCTGTTTTTT.

The CDR3: CASSLSWGSNQPQHF. CDR3 in DNA: TGTGCCAGCAGCTTAAGTTGGGGCAGCAATCAGCCCCAGCATTTT. This sequence joins TRBV11-2 and TRBJ1-5, with D possibly TRBD1 on 5 matching bases. The length of the CDR3 is 15 residues. V lost 2 bases to trimming and J lost 1 base, with 9 bases between them. The germline V gene has CDR1 SGHAT and CDR2 FQNNGV.

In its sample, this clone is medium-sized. The DNA of the CDR3 is TGTGCCACTCTAAGCAGGGGGACCTACGAGCAGTACTTC. Amino acid sequence: CATLSRGTYEQYF. V gene TRBV6-5 combines with J gene TRBJ2-7; TRBD1 matches at 7 bases. There are 13 residues in the CDR3. V shed 10 bases, J shed 2 bases, and the junction held 8 bases outside the gene matches. CDR1 MNHEY and CDR2 SVGAGI come from the germline V gene.

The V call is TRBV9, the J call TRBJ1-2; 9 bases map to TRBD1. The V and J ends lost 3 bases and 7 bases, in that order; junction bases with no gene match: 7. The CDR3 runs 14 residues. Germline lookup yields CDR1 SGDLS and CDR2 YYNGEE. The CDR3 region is CASSALTGGSGYTF. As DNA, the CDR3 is TGTGCCAGCAGCGCGCTGACAGGGGGAAGTGGCTACACCTTC.

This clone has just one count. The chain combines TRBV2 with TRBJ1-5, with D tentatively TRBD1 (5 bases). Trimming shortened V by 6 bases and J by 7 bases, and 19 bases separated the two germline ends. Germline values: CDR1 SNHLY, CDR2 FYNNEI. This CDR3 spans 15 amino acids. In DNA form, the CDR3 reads TGTGCCAGCAGCCAAGAGGTAGGGGTACGGCAGCCCCAGCATTTT. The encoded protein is CASSQEVGVRQPQHF.

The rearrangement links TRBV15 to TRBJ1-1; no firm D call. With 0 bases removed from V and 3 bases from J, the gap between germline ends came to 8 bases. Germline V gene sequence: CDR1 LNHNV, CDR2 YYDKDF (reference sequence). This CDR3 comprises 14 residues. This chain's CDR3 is CATSRDLGDTEAFF. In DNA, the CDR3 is TGTGCCACCAGCAGAGATCTAGGTGACACTGAAGCTTTCTTT.

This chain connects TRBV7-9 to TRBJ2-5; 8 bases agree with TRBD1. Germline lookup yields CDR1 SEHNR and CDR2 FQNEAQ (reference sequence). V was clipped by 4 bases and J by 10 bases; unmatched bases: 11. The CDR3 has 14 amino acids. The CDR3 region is CASSWALDREYQYF. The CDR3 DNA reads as TGTGCCAGCAGCTGGGCTCTGGACAGGGAGTACCAGTACTTC.

CDR3 in DNA: TGTGCCAGCAGCCCGGGACAGGCCTACACAGATACGCAGTATTTT. It specifies CASSPGQAYTDTQYF. This chain uses TRBV2 with TRBJ2-3; 8 bases are a match to TRBD1. The CDR3 is 15 amino acids. Germline CDR1 is SNHLY and CDR2 is FYNNEI. Unmatched junction bases numbered 7, after V lost 6 bases and J lost 2 bases.

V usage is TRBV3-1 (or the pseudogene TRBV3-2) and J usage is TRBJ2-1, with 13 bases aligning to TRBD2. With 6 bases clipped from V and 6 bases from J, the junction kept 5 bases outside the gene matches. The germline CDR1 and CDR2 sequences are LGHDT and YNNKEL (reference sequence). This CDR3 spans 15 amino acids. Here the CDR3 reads CASRRTSGSGNEQFF. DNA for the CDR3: TGTGCCAGCAGACGGACTAGCGGGAGTGGCAATGAGCAGTTCTTC.

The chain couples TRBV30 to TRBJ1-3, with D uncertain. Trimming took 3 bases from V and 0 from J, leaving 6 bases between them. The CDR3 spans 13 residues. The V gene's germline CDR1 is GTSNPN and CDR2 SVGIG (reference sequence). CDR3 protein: CAWSSGSGNTIYF. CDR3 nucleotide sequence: TGTGCCTGGAGCTCCGGCTCTGGAAACACCATATATTTT. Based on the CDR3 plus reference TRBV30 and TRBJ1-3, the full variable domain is SQTIHQWPATLVQPVGSPLSLECTVEGTSNPNLYWYRQAAGRGLQLLFYSVGIGQISSEVPQNLSASRPQDRQFILSSKKLLLSDSGFYLCAWSSGSGNTIYFGEGSWLTVV.

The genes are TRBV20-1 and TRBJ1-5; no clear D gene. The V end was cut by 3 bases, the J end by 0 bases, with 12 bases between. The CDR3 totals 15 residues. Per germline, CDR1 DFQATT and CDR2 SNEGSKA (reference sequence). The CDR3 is CSASRGGFSNQPQHF. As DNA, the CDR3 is TGCAGTGCTAGTCGGGGAGGCTTTAGCAATCAGCCCCAGCATTTT.

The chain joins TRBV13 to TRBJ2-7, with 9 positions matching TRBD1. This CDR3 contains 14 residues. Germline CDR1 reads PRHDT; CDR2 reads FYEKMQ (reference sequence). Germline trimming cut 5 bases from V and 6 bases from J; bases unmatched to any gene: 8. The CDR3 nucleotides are TGTGCCAGCAGCCCGCCCGACAGGGGGGGCGAGCAGTACTTC. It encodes CASSPPDRGGEQYF. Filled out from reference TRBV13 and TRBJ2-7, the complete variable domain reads AAGVIQSPRHLIKEKRETATLKCYPIPRHDTVYWYQQGPGQDPQFLISFYEKMQSDKGSIPDRFSAQQFSDYHSELNMSSLELGDSALYFCASSPPDRGGEQYFGPGTRLTVT.

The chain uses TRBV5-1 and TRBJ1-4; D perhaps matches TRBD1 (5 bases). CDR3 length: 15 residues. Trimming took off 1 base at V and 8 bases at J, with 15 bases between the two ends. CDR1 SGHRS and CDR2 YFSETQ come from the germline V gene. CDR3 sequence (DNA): TGCGCCAGCAGCTTGATGGGGCAGGGTTCCGAAAAACTGTTTTTT. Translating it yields CASSLMGQGSEKLFF.

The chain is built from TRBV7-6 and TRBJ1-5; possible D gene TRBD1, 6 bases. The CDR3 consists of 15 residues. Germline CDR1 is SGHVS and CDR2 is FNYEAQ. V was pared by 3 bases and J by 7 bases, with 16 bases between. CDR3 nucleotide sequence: TGTGCCAGCAGCTTGGACACAGGGTTTGGGCAGCCCCAGCATTTT. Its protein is CASSLDTGFGQPQHF.

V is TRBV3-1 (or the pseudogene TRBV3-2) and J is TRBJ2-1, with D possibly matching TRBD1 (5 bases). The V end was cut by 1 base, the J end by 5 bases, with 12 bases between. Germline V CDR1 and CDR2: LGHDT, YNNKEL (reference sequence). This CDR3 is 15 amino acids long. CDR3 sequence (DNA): TGTGCCAGCAGCCAAGGTCAGGGTAGGCACAATGAGCAGTTCTTC. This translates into CASSQGQGRHNEQFF.